Listed below are T cell receptor beta chains from one sample, sequenced in a study of a mutant IDH1 vaccine in newly diagnosed glioma. Profiling relied on immunoSEQ multiplex PCR, and the TCRdb table lists in-frame clones only, not all of them. The sample carries over 30,000 clones, 80% to 85% recorded once. The sequencing here drew on peripheral blood mononuclear cells (PBMCs), taken from a glioma patient treated with radiotherapy, temozolomide or both. The receptors derive from a man aged 50-60 years with glioma. Some clones in this sample may be carry-over from other donors' samples. The conserved cysteine and the conserved F or W are not part of the CDR3 here.

TRBV5-5,ASSSWQSGGSSSDTQY
TRBV7-2,ASSLSGSESKNIQY
TRBV7-9,ASSLQNGELF
TRBV5-5,ASSLFRGSNEAF
TRBV29-1,SVADRDMEQY
TRBV29-1,SVPVQVNYGYT
TRBV25-1,ASSATGGATQETQY
TRBV19,ASSIEQGSEAF
TRBV19,ASSLDRGRTDTQY
TRBV10-3,AISESRANQPQH
TRBV7-8,ASSLGGMPQH
TRBV27,ASSAASGIYEQY
TRBV20-1,SARPMETQY
TRBV27,ASSPGTGNSPLH
TRBV9,ASSVDGGMNTEAF
TRBV6-6,ASSYSSQTEAF
TRBV5-1,ASSLGQGVSYEQY
TRBV5-1,ASSATWEQF
TRBV21-1,ASSVQLGQGTDTQY
TRBV6-5,ASQGGGEAF
TRBV19,ASRPASPGNTIY
TRBV5-6,ASSLWDYEQY
TRBV6-6,ASSYIDTDTQY
TRBV4-2,ASSQSGGYEQY
TRBV18,ASSSTGTSGYT
TRBV11-2,ASSSFNEQF
TRBV29-1,SVGPVRGTNYGYT
TRBV7-2,ASSLGVSNQPQH
TRBV4-1,ASSQDRGGLAGGVHEQY
TRBV5-1,ASSLGGDKTDTQY
TRBV6-1,ASSGSTPTINEQF
TRBV5-6,ASSLGPSASYEQY
TRBV5-8,ASSAYRGLVQETQY
TRBV4-1,ASSQGSVLDTQY
TRBV5-6,ASSLTNDNSPLH
TRBV27,ASSWTGSYNEQF
TRBV30,AWRQQGDTEAF
TRBV30,AWSAGQNYGYT
TRBV19,ASSIGRQLAKNIQY
TRBV27,AGSSRVLAKNIQY
TRBV6-6,ASSYGGSLNTEAF
TRBV27,ASSLGGYSTDTQY
TRBV6-4,ASSPSGLAGSGELF
TRBV10-3,ATGNLTPAF
TRBV7-2,ASSVSGSSSYNEQF
TRBV28,ASSRQDNEAF
TRBV19,ASSIEAATFNEKLF
TRBV30,AWSGVQGTHNEQF
TRBV10-3,ATKGGGLGEQF
TRBV5-1,ASSLTAGGGEQY
TRBV4-3,ASSQGGARQETQY
TRBV7-2,ASSLSADEKLF
TRBV9,ASSGKWGDGTSLEETQY
TRBV5-4,ASSSGGIVAGVNIQY
TRBV6-5,ASRGLDNEQF